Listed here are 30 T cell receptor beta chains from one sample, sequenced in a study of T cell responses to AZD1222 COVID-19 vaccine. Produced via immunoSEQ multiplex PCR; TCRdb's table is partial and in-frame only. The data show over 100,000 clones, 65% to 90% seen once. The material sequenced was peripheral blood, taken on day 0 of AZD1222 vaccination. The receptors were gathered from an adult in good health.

In DNA, the CDR3 is TGTGCCAGCAGATCAATCGGACGGACCCCTAAGGAGGGCTACACCTTC. Amino acids: CASRSIGRTPKEGYTF. V gene TRBV11-2 combines with J gene TRBJ1-2; no firm D call. CDR3 size: 16 residues. Looked up from germline, CDR1 is SGHAT and CDR2 is FQNNGV. Trimming took off 6 bases at V and 8 bases at J, with 25 bases between the two ends.

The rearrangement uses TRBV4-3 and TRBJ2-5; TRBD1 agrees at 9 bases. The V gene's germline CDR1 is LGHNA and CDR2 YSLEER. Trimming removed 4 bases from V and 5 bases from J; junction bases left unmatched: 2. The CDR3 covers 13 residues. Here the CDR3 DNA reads TGCGCCAGCAGCCGGGGACAGGGTGAGACCCAGTACTTC. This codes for CASSRGQGETQYF.

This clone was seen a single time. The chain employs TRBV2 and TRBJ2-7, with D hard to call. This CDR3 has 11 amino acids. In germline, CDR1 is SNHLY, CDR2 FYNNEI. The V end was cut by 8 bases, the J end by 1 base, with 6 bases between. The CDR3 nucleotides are TGTGCCAGCGGCCAATCCTACGAGCAGTACTTC. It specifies CASGQSYEQYF.

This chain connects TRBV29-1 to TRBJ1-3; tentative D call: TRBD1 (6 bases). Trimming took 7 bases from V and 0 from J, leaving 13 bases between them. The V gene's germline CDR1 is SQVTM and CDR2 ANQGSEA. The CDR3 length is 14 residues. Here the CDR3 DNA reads TGCAGCGCCGGAACAGGGAACTCTGGAAACACCATATATTTT. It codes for CSAGTGNSGNTIYF.

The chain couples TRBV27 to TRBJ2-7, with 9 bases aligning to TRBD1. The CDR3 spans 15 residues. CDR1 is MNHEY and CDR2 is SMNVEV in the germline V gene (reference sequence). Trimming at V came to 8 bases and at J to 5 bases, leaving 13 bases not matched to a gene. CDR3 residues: CASLEQGTGSHEQYF. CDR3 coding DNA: TGTGCCAGCCTTGAACAGGGGACAGGGAGCCACGAGCAGTACTTC.

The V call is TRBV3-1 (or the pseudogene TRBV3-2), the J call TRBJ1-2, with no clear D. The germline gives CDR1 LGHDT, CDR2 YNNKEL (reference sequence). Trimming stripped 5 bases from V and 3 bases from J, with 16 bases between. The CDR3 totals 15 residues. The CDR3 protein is CASSTVYWAYYGYTF. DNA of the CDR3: TGTGCCAGCAGCACCGTCTATTGGGCCTACTATGGCTACACCTTC.

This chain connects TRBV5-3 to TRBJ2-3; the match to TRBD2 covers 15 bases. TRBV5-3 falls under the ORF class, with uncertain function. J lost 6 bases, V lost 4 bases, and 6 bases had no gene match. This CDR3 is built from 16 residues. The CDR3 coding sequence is TGTGCCAGAAGCCAAGGACTAGCGGGGGGGTCGGATACGCAGTATTTT. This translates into CARSQGLAGGSDTQYF.

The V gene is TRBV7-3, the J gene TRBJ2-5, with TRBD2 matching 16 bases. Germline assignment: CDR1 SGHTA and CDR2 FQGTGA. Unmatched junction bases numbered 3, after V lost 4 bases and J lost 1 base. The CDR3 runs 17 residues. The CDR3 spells CASSSGLAGGLQETQYF. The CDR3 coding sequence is TGTGCCAGCAGCTCGGGACTAGCGGGGGGGCTCCAAGAGACCCAGTACTTC.

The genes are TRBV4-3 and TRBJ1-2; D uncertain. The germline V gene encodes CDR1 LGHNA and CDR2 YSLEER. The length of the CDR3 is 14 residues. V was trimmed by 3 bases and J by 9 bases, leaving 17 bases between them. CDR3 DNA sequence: TGCGCCAGCAGCCAGAGAGGTGTCGCCGTTAGCTACACCTTC. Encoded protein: CASSQRGVAVSYTF.

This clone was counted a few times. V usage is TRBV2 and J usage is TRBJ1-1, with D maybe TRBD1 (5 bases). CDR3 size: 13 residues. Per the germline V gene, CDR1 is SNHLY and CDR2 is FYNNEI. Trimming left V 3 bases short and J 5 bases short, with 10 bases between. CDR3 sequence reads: CASSEGVGTEAFF. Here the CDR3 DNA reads TGTGCCAGCAGTGAGGGGGTGGGGACTGAAGCTTTCTTT.

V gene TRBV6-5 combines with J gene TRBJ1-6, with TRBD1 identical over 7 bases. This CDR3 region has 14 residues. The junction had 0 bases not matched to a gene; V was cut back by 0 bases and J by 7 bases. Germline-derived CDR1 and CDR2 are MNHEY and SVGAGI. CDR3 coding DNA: TGTGCCAGCAGTTACTCGACAGGGAATTCACCCCTCCACTTT. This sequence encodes CASSYSTGNSPLHF.

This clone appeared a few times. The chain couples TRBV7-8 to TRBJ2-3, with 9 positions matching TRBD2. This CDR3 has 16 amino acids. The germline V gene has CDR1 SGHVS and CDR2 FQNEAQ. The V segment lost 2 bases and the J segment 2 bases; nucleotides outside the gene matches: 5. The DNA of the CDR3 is TGTGCCAGCAGCTTACGAGCGGGGGGTTTCACAGATACGCAGTATTTT. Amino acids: CASSLRAGGFTDTQYF.

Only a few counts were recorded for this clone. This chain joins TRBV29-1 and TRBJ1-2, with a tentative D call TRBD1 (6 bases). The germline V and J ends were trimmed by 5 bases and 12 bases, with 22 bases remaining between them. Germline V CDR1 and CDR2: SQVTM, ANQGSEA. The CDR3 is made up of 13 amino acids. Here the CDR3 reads CSVLRGANGIHTF. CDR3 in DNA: TGCAGCGTTCTCAGGGGCGCGAATGGAATCCACACCTTC.

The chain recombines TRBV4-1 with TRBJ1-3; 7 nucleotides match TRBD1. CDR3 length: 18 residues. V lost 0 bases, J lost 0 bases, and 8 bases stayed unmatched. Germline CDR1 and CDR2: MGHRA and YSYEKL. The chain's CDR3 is CASSQDLIRDSSGNTIYF. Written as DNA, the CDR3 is TGCGCCAGCAGCCAAGATCTAATCCGGGACAGCTCTGGAAACACCATATATTTT.

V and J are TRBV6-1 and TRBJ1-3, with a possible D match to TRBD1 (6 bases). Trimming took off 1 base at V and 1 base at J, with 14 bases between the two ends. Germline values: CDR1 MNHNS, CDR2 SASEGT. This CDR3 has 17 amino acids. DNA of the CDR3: TGTGCCAGCAGTGAAGGGGGGCGGGGTAGTTCTGGAAACACCATATATTTT. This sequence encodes CASSEGGRGSSGNTIYF.

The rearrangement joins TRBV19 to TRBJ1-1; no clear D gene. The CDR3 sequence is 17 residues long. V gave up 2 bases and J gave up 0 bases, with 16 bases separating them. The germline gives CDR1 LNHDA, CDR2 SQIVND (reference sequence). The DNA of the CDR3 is TGTGCCAGTAGTATAATGAGGTCCCCTGGCATGAACACTGAAGCTTTCTTT. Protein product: CASSIMRSPGMNTEAFF.

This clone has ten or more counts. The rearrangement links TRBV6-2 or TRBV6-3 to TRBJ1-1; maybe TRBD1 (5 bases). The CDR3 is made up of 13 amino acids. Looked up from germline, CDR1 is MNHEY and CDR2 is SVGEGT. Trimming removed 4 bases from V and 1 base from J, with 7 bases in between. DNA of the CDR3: TGTGCCAGCAGTTTTGGACAGAACACTGAAGCTTTCTTT. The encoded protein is CASSFGQNTEAFF.

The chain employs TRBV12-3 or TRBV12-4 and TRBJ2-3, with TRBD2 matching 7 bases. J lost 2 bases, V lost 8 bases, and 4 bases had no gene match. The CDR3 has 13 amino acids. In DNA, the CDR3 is TGTGCCAGCCAGCGGGGAGTCACAGATACGCAGTATTTT. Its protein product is CASQRGVTDTQYF.

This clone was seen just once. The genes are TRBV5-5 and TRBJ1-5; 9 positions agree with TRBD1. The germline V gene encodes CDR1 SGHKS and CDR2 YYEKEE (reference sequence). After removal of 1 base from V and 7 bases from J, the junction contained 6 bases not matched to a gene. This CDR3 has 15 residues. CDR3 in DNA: TGTGCCAGCAGCTTGAAGGGGACAGGGCAGCAGCCCCAGCATTTT. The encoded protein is CASSLKGTGQQPQHF.

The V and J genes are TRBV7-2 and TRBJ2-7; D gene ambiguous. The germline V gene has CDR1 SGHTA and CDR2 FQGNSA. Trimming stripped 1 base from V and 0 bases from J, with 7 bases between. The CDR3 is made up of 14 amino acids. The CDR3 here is CASSLVFSSYEQYF. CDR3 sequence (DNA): TGTGCCAGCAGCTTAGTTTTTAGCTCCTACGAGCAGTACTTC.

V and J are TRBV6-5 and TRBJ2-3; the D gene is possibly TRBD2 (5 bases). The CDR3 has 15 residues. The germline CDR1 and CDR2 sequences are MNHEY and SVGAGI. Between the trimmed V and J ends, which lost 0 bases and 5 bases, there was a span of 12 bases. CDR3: CASSYSMEDRDTQYF. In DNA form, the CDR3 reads TGTGCCAGCAGTTACTCGATGGAGGATAGAGATACGCAGTATTTT.

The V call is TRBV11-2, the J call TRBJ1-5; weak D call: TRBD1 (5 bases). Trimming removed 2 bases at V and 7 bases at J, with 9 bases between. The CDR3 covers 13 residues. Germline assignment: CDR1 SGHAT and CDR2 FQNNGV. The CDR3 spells CASSLTRDQPQHF. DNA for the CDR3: TGTGCCAGCAGCTTAACCAGGGACCAGCCCCAGCATTTT.

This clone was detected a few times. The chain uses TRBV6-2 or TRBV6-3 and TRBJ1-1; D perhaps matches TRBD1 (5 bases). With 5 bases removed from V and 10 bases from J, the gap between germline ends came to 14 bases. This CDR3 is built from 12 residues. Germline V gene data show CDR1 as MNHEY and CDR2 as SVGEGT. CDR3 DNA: TGTGCCAGCAGTCTTAACAGGTTTGGAGCTTTCTTT. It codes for CASSLNRFGAFF.

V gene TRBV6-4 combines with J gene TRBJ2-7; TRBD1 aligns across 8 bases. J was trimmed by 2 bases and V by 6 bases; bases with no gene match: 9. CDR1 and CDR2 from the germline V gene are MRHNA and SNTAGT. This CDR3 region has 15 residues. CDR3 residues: CASRGGRTGPYEQYF. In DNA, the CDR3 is TGTGCCAGCAGGGGGGGACGGACAGGGCCCTACGAGCAGTACTTC.

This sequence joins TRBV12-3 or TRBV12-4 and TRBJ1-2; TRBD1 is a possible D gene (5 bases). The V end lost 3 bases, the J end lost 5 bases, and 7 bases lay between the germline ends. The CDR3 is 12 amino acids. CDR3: CASSFQGYGYTF. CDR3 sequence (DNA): TGTGCCAGCAGTTTCCAGGGATATGGCTACACCTTC.

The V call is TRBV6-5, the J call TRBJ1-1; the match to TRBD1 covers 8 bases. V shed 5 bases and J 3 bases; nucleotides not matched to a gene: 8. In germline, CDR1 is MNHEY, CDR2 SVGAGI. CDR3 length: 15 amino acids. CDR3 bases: TGTGCCAGCAGTACCCAGACAGGGGTTTACACTGAAGCTTTCTTT. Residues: CASSTQTGVYTEAFF.

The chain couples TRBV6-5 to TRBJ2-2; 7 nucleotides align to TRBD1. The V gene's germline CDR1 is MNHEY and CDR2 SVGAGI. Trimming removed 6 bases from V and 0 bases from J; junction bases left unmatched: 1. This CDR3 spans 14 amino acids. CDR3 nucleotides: TGTGCCAGCAGCCAGGGGGCGAACACCGGGGAGCTGTTTTTT. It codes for CASSQGANTGELFF.

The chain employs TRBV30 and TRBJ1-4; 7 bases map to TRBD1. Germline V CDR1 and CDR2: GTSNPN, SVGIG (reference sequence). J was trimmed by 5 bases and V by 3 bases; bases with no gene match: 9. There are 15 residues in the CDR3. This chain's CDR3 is CAWRLRGQTNEKLFF. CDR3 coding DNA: TGTGCCTGGAGACTCCGGGGACAGACCAATGAAAAACTGTTTTTT.

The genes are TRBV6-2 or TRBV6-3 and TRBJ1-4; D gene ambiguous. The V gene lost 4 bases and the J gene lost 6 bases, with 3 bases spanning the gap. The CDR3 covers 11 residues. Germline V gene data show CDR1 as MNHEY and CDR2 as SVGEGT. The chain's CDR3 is CASSSDEKLFF. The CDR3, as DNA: TGTGCCAGCAGTTCTGATGAAAAACTGTTTTTT.

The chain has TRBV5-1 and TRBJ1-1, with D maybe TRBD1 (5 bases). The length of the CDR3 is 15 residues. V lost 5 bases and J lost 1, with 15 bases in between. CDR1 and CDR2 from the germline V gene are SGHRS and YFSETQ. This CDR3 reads CASSPEAGTNTEAFF. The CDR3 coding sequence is TGCGCCAGCAGTCCTGAAGCAGGGACGAACACTGAAGCTTTCTTT.